The following is a TCR beta chain sequence with its context. Its specificity is not known. The data derive from a study of T cell responses to AZD1222 COVID-19 vaccine. Notes on the study in general: Targets within unmutated variant regions were reportedly found for nearly half of spike-specific TCRs.

Sequencing used immunoSEQ multiplex PCR; TCRdb keeps in-frame clones, though not all of them. The table has about 170,000 clones, around 94% seen once. CDR3 length equals 15 residues. CDR1 is LGHDT and CDR2 is YNNKEL in the germline V gene (reference sequence). Trimming took 4 bases from V and 1 from J, leaving 13 bases between them. The source material was peripheral blood, sampled on day 0 of AZD1222 vaccination. This sequence joins TRBV3-1 (or the pseudogene TRBV3-2) and TRBJ1-1; the D is unclear. The sequence came from an adult in good health. CDR3 sequence reads: CASSLPGVPNTEAFF. CDR3 DNA: TGTGCCAGCAGCCTTCCAGGAGTCCCGAACACTGAAGCTTTCTTT.